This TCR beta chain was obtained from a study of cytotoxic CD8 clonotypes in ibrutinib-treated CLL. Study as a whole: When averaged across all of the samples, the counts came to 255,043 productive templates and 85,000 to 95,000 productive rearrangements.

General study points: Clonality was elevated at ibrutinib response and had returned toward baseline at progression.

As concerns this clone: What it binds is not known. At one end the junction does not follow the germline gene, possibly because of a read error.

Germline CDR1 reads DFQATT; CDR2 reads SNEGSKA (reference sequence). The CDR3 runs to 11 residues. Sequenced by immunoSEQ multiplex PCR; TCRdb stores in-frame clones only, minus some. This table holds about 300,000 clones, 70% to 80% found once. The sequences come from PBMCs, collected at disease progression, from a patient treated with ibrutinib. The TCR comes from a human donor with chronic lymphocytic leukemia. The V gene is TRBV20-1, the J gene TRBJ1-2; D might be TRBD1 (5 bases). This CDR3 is CSARGAYGYTF. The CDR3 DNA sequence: TGCAGTGCAAGAGGGGCCTATGGCTACACCTTC.